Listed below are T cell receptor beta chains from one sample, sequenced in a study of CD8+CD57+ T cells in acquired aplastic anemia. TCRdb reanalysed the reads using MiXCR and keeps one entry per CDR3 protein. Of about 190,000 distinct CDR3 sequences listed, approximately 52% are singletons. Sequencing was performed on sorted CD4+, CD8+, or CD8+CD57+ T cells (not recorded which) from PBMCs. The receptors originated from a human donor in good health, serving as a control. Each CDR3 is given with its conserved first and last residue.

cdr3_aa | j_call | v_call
CSAGGTSGGRAYEQYF | TRBJ2-7 | TRBV20-1
CASSQALGQGTYEQYF | TRBJ2-7 | TRBV4-2
CASTHRGTGVTYELFF | TRBJ2-2 | TRBV4-1
CASSLQGSNSYEQYF | TRBJ2-7 | TRBV7-9
CASGGGVGEPQYF | TRBJ2-5 | TRBV2
CASSPGGRDTGELSW | TRBJ2-2 | TRBV11-2
CASSSGQFDEQGWTEAFF | TRBJ1-1 | TRBV5-1
CASSYNWPGPRREKETQYF | TRBJ2-5 | TRBV12-3/TRBV12-4
CATSRDTGGVDEQFF | TRBJ2-1 | TRBV15
CASSIGPTNEKLFF | TRBJ1-4 | TRBV2
CASPYEQYF | TRBJ2-7 | TRBV6-1
CSLTHGITEAFF | TRBJ1-1 | TRBV29-1
CASSLGLAGGPNGNEQFF | TRBJ2-1 | TRBV7-9
CATSTSVNTEAFF | TRBJ1-1 | TRBV15
CSVERGGSYTF | TRBJ1-2 | TRBV29-1